The present T cell receptor (beta chain) was sequenced within a study of T cells after yellow fever vaccination. Study-level information: SMART-Seq v4 Ultra Low Input prepared the low-cell-number fractions. General observations from the study: Repertoires obtained by FACS sorting could include abundant clonotypes that entered as contaminants from the bulk population. Reappearance after the booster was seen for most primary-vaccination clones, at 95% to 96% CD4 and 85% to 90% CD8.

Concerning this clonotype itself: The antigen is not known.

Generation of TCR cDNA used 5'RACE template switching (which added a universal primer site and UMIs). TCRdb processed the 5' RACE reads anew with MiXCR; each CDR3 protein has one entry. The table lists tens of thousands of distinct CDR3 sequences, approximately 7.5% of them singletons, with around 38% in the top ten. There are 14 residues in the CDR3. Germline-derived CDR1 and CDR2 are PRHDT and FYEKMQ (reference sequence). The V and J ends lost 1 base and 1 base respectively, with 7 bases between them. The chain recombines TRBV13 with TRBJ1-1; the D gene is possibly TRBD1 (6 bases). The input for sequencing was CD8+ T cells sorted from PBMCs, taken on the day of the yellow fever booster vaccination. The sequence came from a man aged 25-40 years who received the YFV17D yellow fever vaccine. The CDR3 coding sequence is TGTGCCAGCAGCTTAGAGGGGGGGAACACTGAAGCTTTCTTT. Translated: CASSLEGGNTEAFF.